This passage covers 10 T cell receptor beta chains from one sample sequenced in a study of blood T cell repertoires in COVID-19. Produced via immunoSEQ multiplex PCR; TCRdb's table is partial and in-frame only. The sample gives 200,000 to 300,000 clones, roughly 86% of which show up once; just over 2.5% is in the top ten. Input material: PBMCs or T cells enriched from blood (not recorded which). All receptors derive from a woman aged 30 to 39 with acute COVID-19.

The chain uses TRBV5-4 and TRBJ1-2; D gene uncertain. V lost 0 bases, J lost 5 bases, and 14 bases lay in between. The CDR3 spans 15 residues. CDR1 and CDR2 from the germline V gene are SGHNT and YYREEE (reference sequence). The CDR3 DNA follows: TGTGCCAGCAGCTTGGAGGTCTCGGGGTGGTATGGCTACACCTTC. This encodes CASSLEVSGWYGYTF.

V and J are TRBV27 and TRBJ1-1; a weak D match, TRBD1 (5 bases). The V gene's germline CDR1 is MNHEY and CDR2 SMNVEV (reference sequence). CDR3 size: 14 residues. The ends were cut back, 6 bases at V and 4 bases at J, with 15 bases in the middle. The CDR3 reads CASSLVVGGTEAFF. In nucleotides, the CDR3 is TGTGCCAGCAGCCTAGTGGTGGGGGGCACTGAAGCTTTCTTT.

This rearrangement joins TRBV5-5 to TRBJ1-1, with 10 nucleotides matching TRBD1. The length of the CDR3 is 14 residues. CDR1 is SGHKS and CDR2 is YYEKEE in the germline V gene (reference sequence). With V trimmed by 4 bases and J by 4 bases, 4 bases remained unmatched. This chain's CDR3 is CASSIWTGGTEAFF. CDR3 in DNA: TGTGCCAGCAGCATCTGGACAGGGGGCACTGAAGCTTTCTTT.

V and J are TRBV27 and TRBJ2-1; D gene uncertain. The CDR3 runs 15 residues. The germline V gene encodes CDR1 MNHEY and CDR2 SMNVEV (reference sequence). The ends were cut back, 0 bases at V and 2 bases at J, with 8 bases in the middle. CDR3 residues: CASSLSLSPYNEQFF. The CDR3 DNA follows: TGTGCCAGCAGTTTATCTTTAAGCCCCTACAATGAGCAGTTCTTC.

The V and J genes are TRBV29-1 and TRBJ1-5; the D gene is possibly TRBD1 (5 bases). V was trimmed by 4 bases and J by 0 bases, leaving 13 bases between them. Per the germline V gene, CDR1 is SQVTM and CDR2 is ANQGSEA. The CDR3 extends over 15 amino acids. The CDR3 DNA sequence: TGCAGCGTTGCGCTACAGGAGAATAGCAATCAGCCCCAGCATTTT. Protein product: CSVALQENSNQPQHF.

This chain connects TRBV12-5 to TRBJ1-5, with 7 nucleotides matching TRBD1. Germline V gene data show CDR1 as LGHNT and CDR2 as FRNRAP. J lost 4 bases, V lost 5 bases, and 8 bases had no gene match. This CDR3 region has 15 residues. The CDR3 spells CASGRGGTVNQPQHF. The CDR3 DNA is TGTGCTAGTGGTCGAGGCGGGACAGTTAATCAGCCCCAGCATTTT.

The rearrangement uses TRBV27 and TRBJ1-2, with 7 positions matching TRBD1. Losses at the gene ends were 3 bases for V and 4 bases for J; bases not matched to a gene: 2. This CDR3 has 13 residues. The germline CDR1 and CDR2 sequences are MNHEY and SMNVEV (reference sequence). The DNA for the CDR3 is TGTGCCAGCAGTTTTGGGACAGCCTATGGCTACACCTTC. Protein product: CASSFGTAYGYTF.

J is TRBJ1-5 and V is TRBV19; 7 bases align to TRBD1. Germline CDR1 LNHDA, CDR2 SQIVND (reference sequence). This CDR3 spans 15 amino acids. Trimming took 3 bases from V and 0 from J; bases not matched to a gene: 2. In DNA form, the CDR3 reads TGTGCCAGTAGTATTCAGGGGGTTAGCAATCAGCCCCAGCATTTT. Protein: CASSIQGVSNQPQHF.

The gene calls are TRBV7-8 and TRBJ2-5; 8 nucleotides match TRBD1. With 5 bases clipped from V and 4 bases from J, the junction kept 9 bases outside the gene matches. This CDR3 is 15 amino acids long. Germline CDR1 is SGHVS and CDR2 is FQNEAQ. This CDR3 is CASSRSPGQGETQYF. In DNA form, the CDR3 reads TGTGCCAGCAGCCGGAGTCCCGGACAGGGAGAGACCCAGTACTTC.

V gene TRBV19 combines with J gene TRBJ1-6; D is ambiguous. CDR1 is LNHDA and CDR2 is SQIVND in the germline V gene (reference sequence). This CDR3 is 15 amino acids long. V was clipped by 7 bases and J by 7 bases, with 17 bases between them. The CDR3 protein is CASTLGGRANSPLHF. In DNA form, the CDR3 reads TGTGCCAGTACCCTCGGAGGACGGGCAAATTCACCCCTCCACTTT. Complete variable domain (other parts from reference TRBV19 and TRBJ1-6): DGGITQSPKYLFRKEGQNVTLSCEQNLNHDAMYWYRQDPGQGLRLIYYSQIVNDFQKGDIAEGYSVSREKKESFPLTVTSAQKNPTAFYLCASTLGGRANSPLHFGNGTRLTVT.